This T cell receptor (beta chain) was captured in a study of blood T cells in healthy people across ages. Through a sample-barcoded 5' primer and a J-beta primer mix, a second PCR was run for 7 to 11 cycles. One entry per CDR3 protein, called by TCRdb with MiXCR from the 5' RACE reads. The profile shows 600,000 to 800,000 distinct CDR3 sequences, around 50% of them singletons. In its sample, this clonotype was seen many times. From germline, CDR1 is SNHLY and CDR2 FYNNEI. Trimming left V 5 bases short and J 8 bases short, with 17 bases between. This CDR3 region has 14 residues. V usage is TRBV2 and J usage is TRBJ2-3; tentatively, D is TRBD2 (6 bases). The origin of this receptor is a woman older than 75 in good health. The sample consisted of blood. The CDR3 loop is CASSNRPDGGTQYF. The CDR3, as DNA: TGTGCCAGCAGTAACCGGCCCGACGGGGGTACGCAGTATTTT.